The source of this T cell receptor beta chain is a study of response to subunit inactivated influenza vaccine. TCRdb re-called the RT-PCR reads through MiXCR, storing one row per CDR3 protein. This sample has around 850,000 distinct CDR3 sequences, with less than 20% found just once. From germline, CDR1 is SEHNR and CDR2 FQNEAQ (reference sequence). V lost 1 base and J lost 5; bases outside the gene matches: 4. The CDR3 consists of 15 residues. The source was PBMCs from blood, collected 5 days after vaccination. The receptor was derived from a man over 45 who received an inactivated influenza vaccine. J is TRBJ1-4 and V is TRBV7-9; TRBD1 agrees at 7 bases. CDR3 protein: CASSLGTGLNEKLFF. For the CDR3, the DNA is TGTGCCAGCAGCTTAGGGACAGGATTGAATGAAAAACTGTTTTTT.